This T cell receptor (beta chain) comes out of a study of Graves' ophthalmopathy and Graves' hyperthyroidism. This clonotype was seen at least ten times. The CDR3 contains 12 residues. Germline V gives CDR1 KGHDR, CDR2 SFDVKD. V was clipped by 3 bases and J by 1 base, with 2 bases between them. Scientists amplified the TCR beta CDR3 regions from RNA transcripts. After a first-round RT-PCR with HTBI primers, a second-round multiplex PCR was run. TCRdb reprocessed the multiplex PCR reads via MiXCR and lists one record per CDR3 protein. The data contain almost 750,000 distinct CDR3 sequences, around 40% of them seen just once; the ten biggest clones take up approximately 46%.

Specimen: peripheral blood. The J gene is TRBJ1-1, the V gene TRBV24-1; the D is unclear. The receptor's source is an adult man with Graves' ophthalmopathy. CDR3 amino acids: CATSDQNTEAFF. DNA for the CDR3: TGTGCCACCAGTGATCAGAACACTGAAGCTTTCTTT.